This T cell receptor (beta chain) emerged from a study of shared clonotypes between healthy human individuals. Data came from immunoSEQ multiplex PCR; TCRdb stores just in-frame clones and leaves some out. The sample shows 2,100,000 or so clones, about 94% of them seen only once. Study conclusions and caveats: The generation probabilities recorded for non-shared clonotypes fell below those of clonotypes shared by all four donors. When naive CD4 clonotypes were compared across a handful of donors, 5% to 5.5% were shared.

This clone is a singleton in its sample. The antigen remains undetermined. The sequence was obtained from a man between 18 and 29 years old in good health. The sample consisted of naive CD4+ T cells sorted from blood. Described subset: CD45RA+ positively selected.

CDR3 region: CASSLSGGRNIQYF. The CDR3 nucleotides read TGTGCCAGCAGCTTATCGGGCGGGCGGAACATTCAGTACTTC. The chain couples TRBV7-2 to TRBJ2-4; TRBD2 is a possible D gene (5 bases). The CDR3 length is 14 residues. Looked up from germline, CDR1 is SGHTA and CDR2 is FQGNSA. V was cut by 2 bases and J by 7 bases, with 12 bases left in between.